Included here is one TCR beta chain sequence, with context. Its antigen is currently unknown. The V end lost 7 bases, the J end lost 5 bases, and 12 bases lay between the germline ends. Germline V gene sequence: CDR1 ENHRY, CDR2 SYGVKD. The CDR3 covers 13 residues. This table comes from immunoSEQ multiplex PCR, and its TCRdb copy is limited to in-frame clones, with some not included. The sample shows over 150,000 clones, around 90% of them seen only once. The data belong to a study of T cell responses to AZD1222 COVID-19 vaccine. At the level of the study: The study pooled second doses at about 4 or about 12 weeks. Broader study findings: Baseline seropositivity occurred in only a handful of AZD1222 recipients. No day 14 peak samples; only post-peak repertoires were characterized. Spike-specific TCR depth and breadth grew after two AZD1222 doses.

The TCR originated in an adult in good health. This sequence joins TRBV10-3 and TRBJ1-5, with D unresolved. Sequenced here: peripheral blood, sampled on day 0 of AZD1222 vaccination. The CDR3 nucleotides read TGTGCCATCACGGCGGATCTGGATCAGCCCCAGCATTTT. It yields the protein CAITADLDQPQHF.